This T cell receptor (beta chain) was retrieved from a study of OX40 agonist ivuxolimab in advanced cancers. On the study more broadly: Dose-escalation cases comprised hepatocellular carcinoma, melanoma, renal cell or head and neck cancer. Study outcomes and limitations: More expanded clones were seen, on average, in CD8+ T cells than in CD4+.

J gave up 5 bases and V 5 bases, and 10 bases lay outside the gene matches. Looked up from germline, CDR1 is MNHEY and CDR2 is SMNVEV (reference sequence). The CDR3 sequence is 17 residues long. As to this clone: The antigen is unknown.

TCRdb's copy holds only in-frame clones and misses some; the assay was immunoSEQ multiplex PCR. The data hold fewer than 45,000 clones, with approximately 80% observed a single time. This TCR came from an adult with an advanced solid tumor such as melanoma, head and neck, liver or kidney cancer. The V call is TRBV27, the J call TRBJ2-5, with 14 bases that match TRBD2. The sequenced sample was CD4+ or CD8+ T cells sorted from blood, obtained in a trial of the OX40 agonist ivuxolimab. The CDR3 DNA reads TGTGCCAGCAGTCGAAGGACTAGCGGGAGGATGGAGGAGACCCAGTACTTC. The encoded protein is CASSRRTSGRMEETQYF.